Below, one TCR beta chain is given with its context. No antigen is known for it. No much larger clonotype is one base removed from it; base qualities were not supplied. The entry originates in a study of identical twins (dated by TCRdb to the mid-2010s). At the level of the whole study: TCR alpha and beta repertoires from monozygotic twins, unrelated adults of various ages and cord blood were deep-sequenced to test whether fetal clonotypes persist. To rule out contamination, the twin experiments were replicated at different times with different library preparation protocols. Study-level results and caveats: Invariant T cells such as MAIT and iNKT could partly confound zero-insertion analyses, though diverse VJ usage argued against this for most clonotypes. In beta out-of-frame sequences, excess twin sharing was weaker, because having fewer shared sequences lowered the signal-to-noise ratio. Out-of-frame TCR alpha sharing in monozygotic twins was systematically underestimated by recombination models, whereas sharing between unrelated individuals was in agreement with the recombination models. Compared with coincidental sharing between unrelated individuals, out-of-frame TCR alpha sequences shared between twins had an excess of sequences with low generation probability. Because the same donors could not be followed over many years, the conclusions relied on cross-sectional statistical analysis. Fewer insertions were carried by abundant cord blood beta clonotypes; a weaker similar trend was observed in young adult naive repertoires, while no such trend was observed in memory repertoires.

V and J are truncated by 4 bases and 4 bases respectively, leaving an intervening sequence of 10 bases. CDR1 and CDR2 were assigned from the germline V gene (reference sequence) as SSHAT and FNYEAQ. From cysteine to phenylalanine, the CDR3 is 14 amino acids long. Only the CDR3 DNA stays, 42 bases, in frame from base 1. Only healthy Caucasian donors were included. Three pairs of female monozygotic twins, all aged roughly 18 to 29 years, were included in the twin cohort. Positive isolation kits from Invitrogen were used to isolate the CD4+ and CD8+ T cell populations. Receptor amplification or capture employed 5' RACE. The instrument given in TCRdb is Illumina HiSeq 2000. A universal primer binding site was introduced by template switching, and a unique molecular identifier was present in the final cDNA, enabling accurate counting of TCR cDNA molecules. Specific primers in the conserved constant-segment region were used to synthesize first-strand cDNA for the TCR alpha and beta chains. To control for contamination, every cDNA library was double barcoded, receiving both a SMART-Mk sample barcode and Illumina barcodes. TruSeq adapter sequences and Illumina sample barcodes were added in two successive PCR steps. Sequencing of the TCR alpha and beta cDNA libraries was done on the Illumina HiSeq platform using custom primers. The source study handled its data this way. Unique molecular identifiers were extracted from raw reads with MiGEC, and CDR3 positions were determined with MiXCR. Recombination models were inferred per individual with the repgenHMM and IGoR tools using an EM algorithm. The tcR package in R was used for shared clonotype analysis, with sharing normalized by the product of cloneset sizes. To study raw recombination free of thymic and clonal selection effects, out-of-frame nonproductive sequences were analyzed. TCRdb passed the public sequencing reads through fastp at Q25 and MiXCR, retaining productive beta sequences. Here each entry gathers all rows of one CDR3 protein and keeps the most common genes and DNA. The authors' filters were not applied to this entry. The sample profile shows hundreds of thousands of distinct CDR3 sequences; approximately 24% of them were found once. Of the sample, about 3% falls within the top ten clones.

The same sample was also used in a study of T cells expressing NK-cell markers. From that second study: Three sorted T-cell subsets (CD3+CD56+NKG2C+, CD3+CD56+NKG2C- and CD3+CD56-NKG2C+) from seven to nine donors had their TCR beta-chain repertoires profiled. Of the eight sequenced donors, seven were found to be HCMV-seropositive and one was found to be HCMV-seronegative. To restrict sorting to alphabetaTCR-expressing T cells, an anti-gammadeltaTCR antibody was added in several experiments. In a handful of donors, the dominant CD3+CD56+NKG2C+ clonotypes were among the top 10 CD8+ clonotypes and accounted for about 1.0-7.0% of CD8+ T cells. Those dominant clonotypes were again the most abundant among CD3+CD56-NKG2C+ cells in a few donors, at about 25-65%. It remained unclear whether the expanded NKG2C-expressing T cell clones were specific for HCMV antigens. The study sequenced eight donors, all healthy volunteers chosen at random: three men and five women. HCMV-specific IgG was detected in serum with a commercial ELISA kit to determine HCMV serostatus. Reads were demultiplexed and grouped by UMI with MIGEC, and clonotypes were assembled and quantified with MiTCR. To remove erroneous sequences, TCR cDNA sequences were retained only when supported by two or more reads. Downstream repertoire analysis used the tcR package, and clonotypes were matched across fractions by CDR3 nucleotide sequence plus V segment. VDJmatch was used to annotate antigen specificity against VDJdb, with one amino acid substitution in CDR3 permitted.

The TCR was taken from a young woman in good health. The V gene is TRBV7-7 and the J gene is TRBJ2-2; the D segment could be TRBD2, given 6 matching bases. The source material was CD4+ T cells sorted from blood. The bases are TGTGCCAGCAGCTCGACTAGTGGCACCGGGGAGCTGTTTTTT. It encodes CASSSTSGTGELFF.